These 4 T cell receptor beta chains originate from one sample sequenced in a study of blood T cell repertoires in COVID-19. Assay: immunoSEQ multiplex PCR; the TCRdb copy retains only in-frame clones and omits some. The sample holds roughly 200,000 clones, approximately 90% seen once. The sequenced material came from peripheral blood. Receptor source: a man aged 50-59 years with acute or convalescent COVID-19.

The J gene is TRBJ2-4, the V gene TRBV19; D call uncertain. V was cut by 7 bases and J by 8 bases, with 12 bases left in between. CDR3 length: 12 residues. Germline loops: CDR1 LNHDA, CDR2 SQIVND (reference sequence). The CDR3 nucleotides are TGTGCCAGTACGCAGGATCGTGACATTCAGTACTTC. Residues: CASTQDRDIQYF.

Only one count was recorded for this clone. The V gene is TRBV19, the J gene TRBJ2-2, with 7 bases that match TRBD2. V lost 7 bases to trimming and J lost 2 bases; unmatched junction nucleotides: 7. CDR3 length: 15 residues. Per germline, CDR1 LNHDA and CDR2 SQIVND (reference sequence). The CDR3 bases are TGTGCCAGTATAGGGCTAGCGGAAAACACCGGGGAGCTGTTTTTT. This sequence encodes CASIGLAENTGELFF.

The CDR3 DNA is TGTGCCAGCAGCAAATCGGACCGGGATCTCACTGAAGCTTTCTTT. Translation gives CASSKSDRDLTEAFF. The chain has TRBV7-9 and TRBJ1-1; D gene uncertain. Germline V lookup: CDR1 SEHNR, CDR2 FQNEAQ (reference sequence). V gave up 5 bases and J gave up 4 bases, with 17 bases separating them. The CDR3 is made up of 15 amino acids.

For the CDR3, the DNA is TGCGCCAGCAGCCAGTCCTCGGCGGCCAGCTTCTCCTACGAGCAGTACTTC. Protein sequence: CASSQSSAASFSYEQYF. The V gene is TRBV4-1, the J gene TRBJ2-7; D gene uncertain. The V gene lost 3 bases and the J gene lost 0 bases, with 18 bases spanning the gap. Germline V lookup: CDR1 MGHRA, CDR2 YSYEKL. The CDR3 length is 17 residues.